This T cell receptor (beta chain) stems from a study of T cells in Graves' hyperthyroidism and ophthalmopathy. This clonotype was detected only a few times. What was amplified from RNA transcripts were TCR beta CDR3 regions. First-round RT-PCR targeting the TCR CDR3 was performed with the HTBI primer set. TCRdb re-called the multiplex PCR reads through MiXCR, storing one row per CDR3 protein. Of under 450,000 distinct CDR3 sequences in the sample, about a sixth were seen once. Lactation, pregnancy, other autoimmune disease or uncontrolled infection led to exclusion of patients. Diagnosis relied on clinical symptoms, serum thyroxine and TRAb, thyroid ultrasound and orbital computed tomography. It was roughly 10 ml of fresh peripheral blood that supplied the PBMCs. There are 13 residues in the CDR3. Germline assignment: CDR1 SGHVS and CDR2 FQNEAQ. Trimming stripped 1 base from V and 4 bases from J, with 8 bases between.

The TCR originated in a woman aged 25 to 45 with Graves' hyperthyroidism that later progressed to Graves' ophthalmopathy. The material sequenced was blood. The rearrangement uses TRBV7-8 and TRBJ2-7; D is unresolved. The CDR3 here is CASSLGVEYEQYF. Written as DNA, the CDR3 is TGTGCCAGCAGCTTAGGGGTAGAGTACGAGCAGTACTTC.